This T cell receptor beta chain comes out of a study of T cell repertoires in cytomegalovirus infection. The wider study: CMV infection together with matching HLA type was indicated by public TCR beta signatures. Study-level results: Summed frequency of public TCR beta families distinguished CMV carriers with the relevant HLA. Clonotypes of TCR beta that were HLA-C-restricted and CMV-specific dominated the ex vivo response.

TCRdb re-called the reads through MiXCR, storing one row per CDR3 protein. The sample includes 250,000 or so distinct CDR3 sequences, 10% to 15% of them seen just once. V was shortened by 5 bases and J by 8 bases, with 18 bases between the two germline ends. The CDR3 length is 14 residues. The germline V gene encodes CDR1 SEHNR and CDR2 FQNEAQ (reference sequence). This clonotype turned up a few times. The antigen remains undetermined. The sequenced material came from PBMCs. This chain uses TRBV7-9 with TRBJ1-2; the D is unclear. The receptor comes from a human donor in good health (CMV status not recorded). Some clones in this sample may be carry-over from other donors' samples. The CDR3 bases are TGTGCCAGCAGCCAATTCGGGGAGGACTCCGGCTACACCTTC. Encoded protein: CASSQFGEDSGYTF.